The TCR beta chain described here comes from a study of siplizumab effects on memory and regulatory T cells. This CDR3 is built from 13 residues. V dropped 1 base and J dropped 5 bases, with 7 bases sitting between them. In germline, CDR1 is LNHNV, CDR2 YYDKDF (reference sequence). Clones were read by immunoSEQ multiplex PCR, and TCRdb kept only the in-frame ones, dropping some. The sample carries more than 95,000 clones, roughly 94% recorded once. J is TRBJ2-3 and V is TRBV15; D is ambiguous. Input material: non-Treg CD4+ T cells sorted from blood. This receptor was identified in a human donor in good health. The CDR3 nucleotides are TGTGCCACCAGCAGAGTAGTTATAGATACGCAGTATTTT. It encodes CATSRVVIDTQYF.